Following are 21 T cell receptor beta chains from one sample sequenced in a study of T-cell memory formation after mild COVID-19. TCRdb used MiXCR to reprocess the 5' RACE reads, holding one entry per CDR3 protein. The sample yields 400,000 to 500,000 distinct CDR3 sequences, 20% seen once. The specimen was PBMCs or a T cell subset sorted from them (not recorded which). The receptors were sampled from an adult woman who had mild COVID-19 (a few samples of this study predate the infection). Cell type and time point are not known.

V gene TRBV7-6 combines with J gene TRBJ2-2, with 8 bases fitting TRBD2. CDR1 is SGHVS and CDR2 is FNYEAQ in the germline V gene. There are 14 residues in the CDR3. The trim removed 5 bases at V and 6 bases at J, leaving 5 bases unmatched. The CDR3 sequence: CASSKPAGAGELFF. The CDR3, as DNA: TGTGCCAGCAGCAAACCAGCGGGGGCCGGGGAGCTGTTTTTT.

In this sample, this clonotype turned up a few times. CDR3 sequence (DNA): TGTGCCAGCAGTTTCGGTGGACTGTCGTTCGGGGAGCAGTACTTC. Protein product: CASSFGGLSFGEQYF. This chain connects TRBV27 to TRBJ2-7; a possible D gene is TRBD2 (5 bases). The V gene lost 3 bases and the J gene lost 7 bases, with 19 bases spanning the gap. Germline V gene lookup returns CDR1 MNHEY and CDR2 SMNVEV (reference sequence). CDR3 size: 15 residues.

This clonotype was counted only a few times. The chain is built from TRBV6-1 and TRBJ2-1, with 8 bases lining up with TRBD1. V was clipped by 4 bases and J by 12 bases; unmatched bases: 14. Per the germline V gene, CDR1 is MNHNS and CDR2 is SASEGT. The CDR3 runs to 15 residues. The DNA of the CDR3 is TGTGCCAGCAGTGTCCGGGACAGGATACGTGAGGGGCAGTTCTTC. It encodes CASSVRDRIREGQFF.

The chain uses TRBV9 and TRBJ1-5; D may be TRBD1 (5 bases). The V end lost 9 bases, the J end lost 0 bases, and 25 bases lay between the germline ends. The CDR3 sequence is 18 residues long. Germline V gene data show CDR1 as SGDLS and CDR2 as YYNGEE. The CDR3 loop reads CAKSGPGGVPYSNQPQHF. The DNA for the CDR3 is TGTGCCAAGTCCGGTCCCGGGGGGGTACCCTATAGCAATCAGCCCCAGCATTTT.

The chain is built from TRBV5-5 and TRBJ2-7, with D maybe TRBD1 (5 bases). CDR3 length equals 15 residues. Trimming pared 0 bases from V and 0 bases from J, leaving 10 bases between. The germline V gene has CDR1 SGHKS and CDR2 YYEKEE (reference sequence). The CDR3 here is CASSLAWGSSYEQYF. For the CDR3, the DNA is TGTGCCAGCAGCTTGGCTTGGGGCAGCTCCTACGAGCAGTACTTC.

The table lists this clonotype with a few counts. The V and J genes are TRBV10-3 and TRBJ2-7; D gene ambiguous. Trimming cost V 5 bases and J 6 bases, with 8 bases left between them. The CDR3 has 11 amino acids. Germline V CDR1 and CDR2: ENHRY, SYGVKD. The CDR3, as DNA: TGTGCCATCAGTAGGGATTCCGAGCAGTACTTC. Amino acid sequence: CAISRDSEQYF.

Only a few counts were recorded for this clonotype. J is TRBJ1-1 and V is TRBV11-2, with D possibly TRBD1 on 6 matching bases. Trimming took 0 bases from V and 4 from J, leaving 15 bases between them. CDR1 is SGHAT, CDR2 FQNNGV, per germline. This CDR3 has 16 residues. The CDR3 here is CASSLEPFGGGTEAFF. In DNA, the CDR3 is TGTGCCAGCAGCTTAGAGCCTTTTGGGGGCGGCACTGAAGCTTTCTTT.

This clonotype was detected a few times. The rearrangement links TRBV7-2 to TRBJ2-7, with 7 bases matching TRBD1. The V gene end was trimmed by 4 bases and the J gene end by 4 bases; junction bases not matched to a gene: 13. The CDR3 contains 16 residues. Germline CDR1 reads SGHTA; CDR2 reads FQGNSA. This chain's CDR3 is CASSSLGATGAYEQYF. For the CDR3, the DNA is TGTGCCAGCAGCTCGTTAGGGGCCACAGGGGCTTACGAGCAGTACTTC.

This chain connects TRBV27 to TRBJ1-4; D may be TRBD1 (5 bases). Germline-derived CDR1 and CDR2 are MNHEY and SMNVEV (reference sequence). The CDR3 is made up of 15 amino acids. The V end lost 2 bases, the J end lost 6 bases, and 13 bases lay between the germline ends. The CDR3 sequence is CASSLRGWGDEKLFF. Written as DNA, the CDR3 is TGTGCCAGCAGTTTACGAGGGTGGGGGGATGAAAAACTGTTTTTT.

The sample holds a few counts of this clonotype. The chain uses TRBV11-2 and TRBJ2-1; D possibly corresponds to TRBD2 (6 bases). CDR3 length: 13 residues. Between the trimmed V and J ends, which lost 4 bases and 7 bases, there was a span of 11 bases. Germline CDR1 is SGHAT and CDR2 is FQNNGV. This CDR3 reads CASSSGVKNEQFF. The CDR3 DNA reads as TGTGCCAGCAGCTCGGGAGTGAAAAATGAGCAGTTCTTC.

This clonotype was seen only a few times. This rearrangement joins TRBV6-1 to TRBJ2-6; 7 bases match TRBD1. Per the germline V gene, CDR1 is MNHNS and CDR2 is SASEGT. This CDR3 is built from 15 residues. V lost 8 bases to trimming and J lost 0 bases; unmatched junction nucleotides: 4. CDR3 nucleotides: TGTGCCAGCCGACAGGGTGGCTCTGGGGCCAACGTCCTGACTTTC. It encodes CASRQGGSGANVLTF.

The genes are TRBV5-8 and TRBJ2-3; D gene unclear. The CDR3 contains 16 residues. V was pared by 7 bases and J by 6 bases, with 24 bases between. The germline V gene has CDR1 SGHTS and CDR2 YDEGEE. The DNA for the CDR3 is TGTGCCAGCCCCATAGGACCGCTGTCTATGGTCGATACGCAGTATTTT. Translated: CASPIGPLSMVDTQYF.

This sequence joins TRBV12-3 or TRBV12-4 and TRBJ1-5; D unresolved. Trimming took 8 bases from V and 3 from J, leaving 5 bases between them. The CDR3 is 11 amino acids. CDR3 residues: CASGYNQPQHF. Written as DNA, the CDR3 is TGTGCCAGCGGATACAATCAGCCCCAGCATTTT.

This clonotype was observed a handful of times. The V and J genes are TRBV5-1 and TRBJ1-6; D is uncertain. Germline V gene lookup returns CDR1 SGHRS and CDR2 YFSETQ. The CDR3 runs to 15 residues. The germline V and J ends were trimmed by 0 bases and 8 bases, with 12 bases remaining between them. The CDR3 protein is CASSLVGYTDSPLHF. The CDR3 DNA sequence: TGCGCCAGCAGCTTGGTGGGGTACACGGATTCACCCCTCCACTTT.

The V gene is TRBV20-1, the J gene TRBJ2-3, with D perhaps TRBD1 (6 bases). The germline V gene encodes CDR1 DFQATT and CDR2 SNEGSKA (reference sequence). Trimming pared 6 bases from V and 0 bases from J, leaving 19 bases between. This CDR3 contains 16 residues. The CDR3 reads CSANRLQGPSTDTQYF. In nucleotides, the CDR3 is TGCAGTGCAAACCGCTTACAGGGACCTAGCACAGATACGCAGTATTTT.

The chain has TRBV29-1 and TRBJ1-1, with 7 bases identical to TRBD1. The CDR3 sequence is 14 residues long. CDR1 and CDR2 (germline): SQVTM, ANQGSEA. Trimming cost V 8 bases and J 0 bases; bases outside gene matches: 9. The CDR3 region is CSYGPGGVNTEAFF. The CDR3 DNA reads as TGCAGCTATGGGCCAGGGGGTGTGAACACTGAAGCTTTCTTT.

The table lists this clonotype with a few counts. The V gene is TRBV29-1, the J gene TRBJ2-4; D may be TRBD1 (5 bases). Germline assignment: CDR1 SQVTM and CDR2 ANQGSEA. This CDR3 is built from 10 residues. V dropped 4 bases and J dropped 14 bases, with 12 bases sitting between them. The CDR3 DNA reads as TGCAGCGTTGCAAAGGACACAGAGTACTTC. This gives the protein CSVAKDTEYF.

This sequence joins TRBV7-6 and TRBJ2-5; the D gene is possibly TRBD1 (5 bases). Germline values: CDR1 SGHVS, CDR2 FNYEAQ. The ends were cut back, 2 bases at V and 0 bases at J, with 13 bases in the middle. This CDR3 spans 16 amino acids. Here the CDR3 DNA reads TGTGCCAGCAGCTTAAACCAGGGCCGGTACCAAGAGACCCAGTACTTC. Translated: CASSLNQGRYQETQYF.

This clonotype was found a few times. The rearrangement links TRBV12-3 or TRBV12-4 to TRBJ2-1; TRBD1 aligns across 8 bases. The CDR3 length is 14 residues. With 6 bases clipped from V and 6 bases from J, the junction kept 7 bases outside the gene matches. DNA of the CDR3: TGTGCCAGCAGCCCGACAGGGGTGGGCAATGAGCAGTTCTTC. Translated: CASSPTGVGNEQFF.

The J gene is TRBJ2-7, the V gene TRBV2, with a tentative D call TRBD2 (6 bases). CDR1 is SNHLY, CDR2 FYNNEI, per germline. The CDR3 totals 18 residues. The V gene lost 0 bases and the J gene lost 5 bases, with 23 bases spanning the gap. This chain's CDR3 is CASSEALAFLRGGDEQYF. The CDR3 nucleotides are TGTGCCAGCAGTGAAGCGCTTGCCTTCCTACGGGGAGGCGACGAGCAGTACTTC.

The rearrangement joins TRBV7-2 to TRBJ1-2; TRBD1 matches 7 bases. The CDR3 extends over 14 amino acids. The junction had 7 bases not matched to a gene; V was cut back by 4 bases and J by 5 bases. The germline V gene has CDR1 SGHTA and CDR2 FQGNSA. CDR3 loop: CASSSTGVAYGYTF. The CDR3 DNA reads as TGTGCCAGCAGCTCCACAGGGGTGGCGTATGGCTACACCTTC.